What follows are 8 T cell receptor beta chains derived from one specimen sequenced in a study of OX40 agonist ivuxolimab in advanced cancers. Only in-frame clones appear in the TCRdb table, and some are missing; sequencing was by immunoSEQ multiplex PCR. The repertoire holds some 61,000 clones, with roughly 80% as singletons. This specimen was CD4+ or CD8+ T cells sorted from blood, taken in a trial of the OX40 agonist ivuxolimab. The receptors were gathered from an adult with an advanced solid tumor such as melanoma, head and neck, liver or kidney cancer.

The rearrangement uses TRBV6-1 and TRBJ1-1, with TRBD1 matching over 8 bases. V was pared by 7 bases and J by 5 bases, with 9 bases of the junction left unmatched. CDR3 length: 14 amino acids. CDR1 and CDR2 (germline): MNHNS, SASEGT. The CDR3 DNA is TGTGCCAGCAACGCCCGGACAGGGTTGACTGAAGCTTTCTTT. Protein sequence: CASNARTGLTEAFF.

J is TRBJ2-3 and V is TRBV6-5, with D unclear. The CDR3 loop spans 15 amino acids. Trimming stripped 5 bases from V and 4 bases from J, with 16 bases between. The germline CDR1 and CDR2 sequences are MNHEY and SVGAGI. CDR3 nucleotides: TGTGCCAGCAGTCGTAGTGAGTTAGTTGCAGATACGCAGTATTTT. Translating it yields CASSRSELVADTQYF.

The sample holds one count of this clone. V usage is TRBV5-1 and J usage is TRBJ2-5; D is unclear. The germline V and J ends were trimmed by 4 bases and 5 bases, with 21 bases remaining between them. Germline V lookup: CDR1 SGHRS, CDR2 YFSETQ. This CDR3 has 16 amino acids. CDR3 coding DNA: TGCGCCAGCAGCCGCAGGATTGGGGATGGTATGGAGACCCAGTACTTC. This gives the protein CASSRRIGDGMETQYF.

The chain uses TRBV4-1 and TRBJ1-1, with D perhaps matching TRBD1 (6 bases). From germline, CDR1 is MGHRA and CDR2 YSYEKL. The CDR3 has 15 amino acids. Between the trimmed V and J ends, which lost 3 bases and 5 bases, there was a span of 16 bases. The CDR3 spells CASSQPQRTETEAFF. CDR3 nucleotide sequence: TGCGCCAGCAGCCAGCCCCAACGGACAGAGACTGAAGCTTTCTTT.

The CDR3 is CASSRLLGQGLVKTQYF. The CDR3 DNA is TGTGCCAGCAGCCGGCTTTTAGGACAGGGGTTGGTAAAGACCCAGTACTTC. The gene calls are TRBV5-8 and TRBJ2-5; 9 nucleotides agree with TRBD1. The trim removed 4 bases at V and 6 bases at J, leaving 16 bases unmatched. The CDR3 totals 17 residues. Germline loops: CDR1 SGHTS, CDR2 YDEGEE.

The rearrangement joins TRBV11-3 to TRBJ2-7, with D tentatively TRBD2 (5 bases). This CDR3 is built from 14 residues. V lost 3 bases, J lost 5 bases, and 14 bases lay in between. Germline lookup yields CDR1 SGHNT and CDR2 YENEEA. This CDR3 reads CASSLIGRSDEQYF. DNA of the CDR3: TGTGCCAGCAGCTTGATAGGGAGATCCGACGAGCAGTACTTC.

This clone was observed a single time. The gene calls are TRBV9 and TRBJ2-1; D is unclear. Per germline, CDR1 SGDLS and CDR2 YYNGEE. The CDR3 length is 13 residues. V dropped 3 bases and J dropped 5 bases, with 9 bases sitting between them. The CDR3 DNA sequence: TGTGCCAGCAGCGGAAGGGCAGACAATGAGCAGTTCTTC. It specifies CASSGRADNEQFF.

J is TRBJ2-3 and V is TRBV5-6, with 7 bases fitting TRBD1. The CDR3 loop spans 15 amino acids. CDR1 is SGHDT and CDR2 is YYEEEE in the germline V gene. J was trimmed by 4 bases and V by 0 bases; bases with no gene match: 5. Here the CDR3 DNA reads TGTGCCAGCAGCTTGGCAGGGGGTAGTTCAGATACGCAGTATTTT. It is translated as CASSLAGGSSDTQYF. The variable domain in full, with the rest retrieved from reference TRBV5-6 and TRBJ2-3, is DAGVTQSPTHLIKTRGQQVTLRCSPKSGHDTVSWYQQALGQGPQFIFQYYEEEERQRGNFPDRFSGHQFPNYSSELNVNALLLGDSALYLCASSLAGGSSDTQYFGPGTRLTVL.